This T cell receptor beta chain was observed in a study of cytomegalovirus exposure and HLA in healthy donors (dated by TCRdb to 2017 to 2019). About the full investigation: In an earlier analysis of around 540 of the donors, 250 to 300 Gb of sequence data and 117 million unique TCR beta sequences from about 190 million T cells were reported. Donor age, sex, ethnicity and CMV serostatus were compiled together with the repertoire data. All discovery cohort repertoires had been generated on a single sequencing platform. Across about 370 genotyped donors of the cohort, an average of about 240,000 unique TCR beta nucleotide sequences per donor were sequenced, and roughly a sixth of those sequences were non-productive. In a later genetic analysis, genome-wide SNP genotypes for about 65% of the roughly 670 donors were used, and that subset was treated as a discovery cohort. The genetic ancestry cluster associated with self-reported Caucasian donors included 80% to 90% of the 350 to 500 genotyped donors. The later analysis used no new phenotypic data to find candidate immune exposures, relying instead on TCR beta sequences and their occurrence across donors. About five DR-DQ haplotypes were treated as single units for association and clustering because of strong linkage in the cohort. To study patterns of TCR occurrence, a later analysis re-analyzed previously published TCR beta repertoires from several hundred donors and added high-resolution HLA genotyping. The study combined high-throughput TCR immunosequencing, statistical association of individual TCRs with disease status, and machine learning to predict cytomegalovirus infection status. Approximately 310 gigabases of sequencing data and 78 million or so unique TCR sequences were included in an early release covering roughly 600 HLA-typed donors. The T cell repertoires of under 750 subjects were profiled by immunosequencing and related to cytomegalovirus serostatus. The aim of the study was to test whether cataloging public T cell receptors could identify signatures of past pathogen exposure. Along with the approximately 700-subject first cohort, a separate validation cohort of some 130 different subjects was used. In an earlier analysis of a few hundred of the donors, high-throughput TCR beta sequencing was used to judge whether each TCR beta V gene segment behaved as functional or pseudogenic. Class I and class II HLA loci were covered by the typing at four-digit resolution. Typing coverage varied by locus: about 620-630 donors for A, B, C, DRB1 and DQB1; around 560 for DQA1; about 590 for DPA1; roughly 470 for DPB1. On the study overall, not on this receptor specifically: The authors suggested that the approach could potentially be generalized to other disease states and immunological phenotypes. In a later analysis, HLA-associated TCR beta chains were found to be more clonally expanded and to have lower generation probabilities than equally common non-associated chains. Some IMGT-functional V segments, including TRBV6-2 and TRBV6-3, could not be distinguished by the 87-base-pair reads and were therefore excluded. In a later analysis, 15,000 to 20,000 TCR beta sequences were associated with specific HLA alleles at a false discovery rate of 0.05. The study listed approximately 150 TCR beta chains as associated with cytomegalovirus. A group of highly shared sequence variants was considered likely to be a technical artifact of the sequencing pipeline. Linkage disequilibrium might explain the correlated functional status among segregating V segments, but an unknown experimental factor could not be ruled out. When HLA alleles, especially DR and DQ, strongly co-occurred, TCR associations were difficult to assign to individual alleles. Sequencing depth was assumed to be roughly uniform across donors in the presence/absence analyses, though that assumption may not hold. V-gene and J-gene trimming of TCR beta chains was associated with a missense DCLRE1C variant in a later genetic analysis, and the association was replicated in an independent cohort. This cohort had only TCR beta chains sequenced, and the lack of alpha or paired-chain data limited which features could be detected. According to a later analysis, most CMV-associated TCR beta chains appeared to be HLA-restricted, and the HLA associations seemed to be driven largely by CMV exposure. Because counts were too low, seventeen rarely observed V segments, including chromosome 9 orphons, were left out of the earlier analysis of a few hundred of the donors. HLA typing was unavailable for some donors at each locus, so association tests used only the typed subset. In a later genetic analysis, fewer N-insertions in productive TCRs were reported among donors in an Asian-associated ancestry cluster than the approximately 710-donor mean. Most TCR sequences were observed very rarely across donors, whereas some public TCRs were present in many individuals. The only immune exposure information available for the cohort was CMV serostatus. Cytomegalovirus status was reported to be diagnosed by the classifier with high specificity and sensitivity in both the original and validation cohorts. According to a later analysis, parvovirus B19, influenza, CMV and Epstein-Barr virus appeared linked to several top co-occurrence clusters. In a later analysis, the rate of TCR association differed among HLA loci, with DRB1 alleles having the most associated TCRs and HLA-C alleles having the fewest. A further reported finding was that TCR beta sequences accurately predicted the HLA-A and HLA-B alleles for most subjects in the first cohort. Broadly in line with IMGT annotations, most TCR beta V segments showed up in productive rearrangements about 90% or about 30% of the time in an earlier analysis of around 600 of the donors. In vitro tests confirmed that a few of the cytomegalovirus-associated TCR beta chains recognize cytomegalovirus antigens.

The library was generated by the immunoSEQ multiplex PCR assay. A mixture of 60 forward primers for TCR Vbeta segments and 13 reverse primers for TCR Jbeta segments was used in the multiplex PCR. The CDR3 region of rearranged TCR beta genes was amplified from genomic DNA by a multiplex PCR assay. The amplified TCR beta libraries were sequenced on the Illumina HiSeq System as 87-base-pair reads. The published analysis was carried out like this. A later analysis tallied 80 million to 95 million unique TCR beta chains across the 550 to 850 repertoires, and around 12 million of those chains were shared by two or more donors. A nearest-neighbor algorithm error-corrected the raw reads and collapsed the reads into unique sequences, merging closely related sequences to remove PCR and sequencing errors. Alignment of CDR3 sequences to IMGT reference sequences was used to assign V, D and J gene segments. For a sequence to be retained, a match of at least six nucleotides was required to both a V gene segment and a J gene segment. Rearrangements were called productive when the CDR3 lacked stop codons and stayed in frame with V and J; all others were non-productive. Following IMGT convention, CDR3 was defined as the stretch from the second conserved V-encoded cysteine up to the conserved J-encoded phenylalanine. The earlier analysis of 550 to 650 of the donors excluded any sequence lacking an unambiguous match to a single V gene segment. In an earlier analysis of 587 of the donors, a V segment was called functional when productive rearrangements were above 56.7%, and segregating when the standard deviation between donors exceeded 5%. To diagnose cytomegalovirus status from the catalog of TCR beta chain sequences, a statistical classification framework was built. In a later analysis, TCR nucleotide sequences were compared against IMGT/GENE-DB human TR gene sequences so that V and J genes could be assigned. In a later analysis, CDR3 sequences and most-parsimonious VDJ recombination scenarios were assigned using the TCRdist pipeline. A later analysis defined each TCR beta chain by its CDR3 amino acid sequence plus V-gene family, and excluded reads lacking a unique V-gene family. To address suspected cross-contamination and a sequencing artifact, a later analysis removed several hundred highly shared, low-generation-probability nucleotide sequences. In a later analysis, a clonal expansion index was calculated for each public chain from normalized within-repertoire ranks of inferred template counts. A later analysis computed generation probabilities with a VDJ recombination model fitted to out-of-frame rearrangements, and checked the results against IGoR. A later analysis scored TCR-TCR, TCR-HLA and TCR-CMV co-occurrence with hypergeometric tests, applying a repertoire-size bias correction to TCR pairs. In a later analysis, false discovery rates were estimated by permuting HLA or CMV assignments 20 times. A later analysis grouped co-occurring TCRs with DBSCAN, adding TCRdist sequence similarity when clustering within HLA-allele-positive subsets. For co-occurrence clustering, repertoires with fewer than 30,000 or more than 120,000 public chains were excluded, along with 5 or 6 repertoires with anomalous nucleotide sharing. TCRdb took over this immuneACCESS table, retaining in-frame rearrangements with V and J assigned. Such tables are incomplete; in checked studies, under half of the missing clones stem from an unresolved V gene, and the remainder is unexplained. For V, J and clone size, that table is used; D and trimming come from the DNA. This sample has over 150,000 clones in its table, and 68% of those were observed once. The ten largest clones represent approximately 1.5% of the sample.

Ends trimmed: V by 2 bases, J by 2 bases; bases unmatched to a gene: 4. The germline V gene (reference sequence) sets CDR1 to SGHNT and CDR2 to YYREEE. The CDR3 holds 15 amino acids from the cysteine to the phenylalanine. Only the CDR3 DNA is retained, 45 bases long and in frame from the first base. About this clone: Its cognate antigen has yet to be identified. Per-nucleotide qualities are absent, and no much larger clonotype sits a single base away.

The cohort was made up of 500 to 850 healthy bone marrow donors. Cohort members were all nominally healthy when sampled, although unrecorded immune exposures were likely present. The donor tested CMV seronegative and was one of the 352 seronegative cohort members. Every donor gave a peripheral blood sample, and the peripheral blood mononuclear cells from that sample were used for TCR beta sequencing. The Qiagen DNeasy Blood Extraction Kit was used to extract genomic DNA from the blood cell samples. This receptor was identified in a man in his fifties in good health and CMV-seronegative. The rearranged chain carries TRBV5-4 and TRBJ2-3; the central 8 bases match TRBD1. The sequencing input was PBMCs. The CDR3 region: CASSFDRGFTDTQYF. At the DNA level, the sequence is TGTGCCAGCAGCTTTGACAGGGGCTTCACAGATACGCAGTATTTT.